These 21 T cell receptor beta chains came from one sample sequenced in a study of cytomegalovirus exposure and HLA in healthy donors (dated by TCRdb to about 2017). Library method: the immunoSEQ multiplex PCR assay. TCRdb took this table from immuneACCESS and kept in-frame rearrangements with V and J called. Such tables lack part of the clones; where checked against another copy, unresolved V genes explain under half of the gap, and the rest is unexplained. The sample table shows about 110,000 clones, and around 89% are seen once. The top ten constitute roughly 1.4% of the sample. The sample taken for sequencing was PBMCs. The receptors originated from a woman under 40 in good health and CMV-seropositive.

V is TRBV5-6 and J is TRBJ1-2, with a weak D call TRBD1 (6 bases). V was cut by 4 bases and J by 4 bases, with 14 bases left in between. The CDR3 consists of 14 residues. The germline CDR1 and CDR2 sequences are SGHDT and YYEEEE. The CDR3 region is CASSRRGGAYGYTF. CDR3 DNA: TGTGCCAGCAGCCGCCGCGGGGGGGCCTATGGCTACACCTTC.

Of note for this clone: Since a much larger clone is just one base distant, this may be a read error. V and J are TRBV2 and TRBJ2-1; 9 nucleotides agree with TRBD2. The CDR3 has 15 residues. Germline V gene data show CDR1 as SNHLY and CDR2 as FYNNEI. J was trimmed by 0 bases and V by 5 bases; bases with no gene match: 2. For the CDR3, the DNA is TGTGCCAGCAGTCTTAGCGGGAGCTCCTACAATGAGCAGTTCTTC. Residues: CASSLSGSSYNEQFF.

The chain carries TRBV6-6 and TRBJ2-5, with 10 nucleotides matching TRBD1. The CDR3 has 14 residues. V trimming: 6 bases; J trimming: 5 bases; junction bases outside the gene matches: 6. Germline CDR1 is MNHNY and CDR2 is SVGAGI (reference sequence). Written as DNA, the CDR3 is TGTGCCAGCAGAGAGACAGGGGGCTGGGAGACCCAGTACTTC. It codes for CASRETGGWETQYF.

This sequence joins TRBV4-1 and TRBJ2-7; TRBD2 agrees at 10 bases. There are 19 residues in the CDR3. Looked up from germline, CDR1 is MGHRA and CDR2 is YSYEKL. Trimming removed 0 bases from V and 4 bases from J; junction bases left unmatched: 15. CDR3 DNA sequence: TGCGCCAGCAGCCAAGATTGGCCGGGAAGCGGGGGGGGCAGGTACGAGCAGTACTTC. Its translation: CASSQDWPGSGGGRYEQYF.

The V gene is TRBV9, the J gene TRBJ1-2, with 7 bases lining up with TRBD1. The CDR3 runs 13 residues. Germline CDR1 reads SGDLS; CDR2 reads YYNGEE. The junction had 7 bases not matched to a gene; V was cut back by 5 bases and J by 6 bases. The CDR3 here is CASRGLGGNGYTF. The CDR3, as DNA: TGTGCCAGCAGAGGATTAGGGGGCAATGGCTACACCTTC.

This clone was detected a few times. The chain uses TRBV5-1 and TRBJ2-2, with D possibly TRBD1 on 5 matching bases. V was trimmed by 4 bases and J by 3 bases, leaving 13 bases between them. Per the germline V gene, CDR1 is SGHRS and CDR2 is YFSETQ. This CDR3 has 15 amino acids. CDR3 in amino acids: CASSDMGPDTGELFF. CDR3 coding DNA: TGCGCCAGCAGCGATATGGGGCCGGACACCGGGGAGCTGTTTTTT.

J is TRBJ1-3 and V is TRBV14, with a tentative D call TRBD1 (5 bases). V dropped 1 base and J dropped 4 bases, with 17 bases sitting between them. In germline, CDR1 is SGHDN, CDR2 FVKESK. CDR3 length: 17 amino acids. The CDR3 DNA follows: TGTGCCAGCAGCCAAGTGGCAGGGAGGTTTTCCGGAAACACCATATATTTT. Its translation: CASSQVAGRFSGNTIYF. Together with reference TRBV14 and TRBJ1-3, the CDR3 gives the full variable domain: EAGVTQFPSHSVIEKGQTVTLRCDPISGHDNLYWYRRVMGKEIKFLLHFVKESKQDESGMPNNRFLAERTGGTYSTLKVQPAELEDSGVYFCASSQVAGRFSGNTIYFGEGSWLTVV.

The V call is TRBV30, the J call TRBJ2-7; a possible D gene is TRBD2 (6 bases). Germline V CDR1 and CDR2: GTSNPN, SVGIG (reference sequence). Trimming stripped 5 bases from V and 3 bases from J, with 17 bases between. This CDR3 spans 14 amino acids. The CDR3 is CAWARNGEDYEQYF. CDR3 DNA sequence: TGTGCCTGGGCGAGGAACGGGGAGGACTACGAGCAGTACTTC. Using reference TRBV30 and TRBJ2-7 for the parts outside the CDR3, the full variable domain is SQTIHQWPATLVQPVGSPLSLECTVEGTSNPNLYWYRQAAGRGLQLLFYSVGIGQISSEVPQNLSASRPQDRQFILSSKKLLLSDSGFYLCAWARNGEDYEQYFGPGTRLTVT.

The rearrangement uses TRBV27 and TRBJ1-1, with TRBD1 matching over 7 bases. V dropped 4 bases and J dropped 2; count of bases not matched to a gene: 7. CDR3 length equals 15 residues. Germline lookup yields CDR1 MNHEY and CDR2 SMNVEV (reference sequence). CDR3 sequence reads: CASSSAGTANTEAFF. The CDR3 bases are TGTGCCAGCAGTTCGGCCGGGACAGCCAACACTGAAGCTTTCTTT.

The chain recombines TRBV13 with TRBJ2-1; D is possibly TRBD2 (6 bases). The CDR3 length is 15 residues. Germline lookup yields CDR1 PRHDT and CDR2 FYEKMQ (reference sequence). The ends were cut back, 1 base at V and 6 bases at J, with 13 bases in the middle. This CDR3 reads CASSLEGRRGNEQFF. The CDR3 bases are TGTGCCAGCAGCTTAGAGGGGCGGAGGGGCAATGAGCAGTTCTTC.

The chain couples TRBV5-6 to TRBJ2-5; D is possibly TRBD1 (5 bases). V was trimmed by 0 bases and J by 4 bases, leaving 7 bases between them. The CDR3 runs 13 residues. In germline, CDR1 is SGHDT, CDR2 YYEEEE. The CDR3 nucleotides are TGTGCCAGCAGCTTGGGGGGCGTAGAGACCCAGTACTTC. Its translation is CASSLGGVETQYF.

This clone was counted only a few times. The CDR3 DNA is TGTGCCAGCAGCTTAGCTGGAGTAAGCTACACCTTC. Its protein product is CASSLAGVSYTF. V and J are TRBV7-8 and TRBJ1-2; D gene ambiguous. Trimming cost V 0 bases and J 9 bases, with 8 bases left between them. Germline CDR1 SGHVS, CDR2 FQNEAQ. The CDR3 is 12 residues long. The whole variable domain, filled in from reference TRBV7-8 and TRBJ1-2, reads GAGVSQSPRYKVAKRGQDVALRCDPISGHVSLFWYQQALGQGPEFLTYFQNEAQLDKSGLPSDRFFAERPEGSVSTLKIQRTQQEDSAVYLCASSLAGVSYTFGSGTRLTVV.

The V call is TRBV4-2, the J call TRBJ2-2; 10 bases align to TRBD2. Looked up from germline, CDR1 is LGHNA and CDR2 is YNFKEQ. This CDR3 is built from 16 residues. V shed 1 base and J 4 bases; nucleotides not matched to a gene: 3. The CDR3 DNA is TGTGCCAGCAGCCAAGTAGCGGGGGGCCTCACCGGGGAGCTGTTTTTT. Protein product: CASSQVAGGLTGELFF.

In this sample, this clone turned up once. The chain recombines TRBV5-6 with TRBJ1-2, with D perhaps matching TRBD1 (6 bases). The CDR3 spans 14 residues. Trimming stripped 4 bases from V and 1 base from J, with 11 bases between. Germline-derived CDR1 and CDR2 are SGHDT and YYEEEE. The chain's CDR3 is CASSPTGFNYGYTF. The CDR3 DNA is TGTGCCAGCAGCCCCACAGGGTTTAACTATGGCTACACCTTC.

V usage is TRBV29-1 and J usage is TRBJ2-7; 8 bases fit TRBD1. This CDR3 has 14 residues. CDR1 and CDR2 from the germline V gene are SQVTM and ANQGSEA. J lost 2 bases, V lost 6 bases, and 9 bases had no gene match. The CDR3 spells CSVKGTGLTYEQYF. The CDR3 coding sequence is TGCAGCGTGAAGGGGACAGGATTAACCTACGAGCAGTACTTC.

The chain uses TRBV11-2 and TRBJ2-7, with TRBD2 matching over 8 bases. CDR1 is SGHAT and CDR2 is FQNNGV in the germline V gene. V lost 5 bases, J lost 3 bases, and 6 bases stayed unmatched. The CDR3 spans 14 residues. DNA for the CDR3: TGTGCCAGCAGCATCGGACTAGCTGGCTACGAGCAGTACTTC. Its protein is CASSIGLAGYEQYF.

Turning to this clone: Germline and junction disagree at one end, which may indicate a read error. This sequence joins TRBV6-1 and TRBJ1-5, with D possibly matching TRBD1 (6 bases). From germline, CDR1 is MNHNS and CDR2 SASEGT. The CDR3 has 15 amino acids. CDR3 residues: CASREAGTSNQPQHF. The CDR3 nucleotides are TGTGCCAGCAGAGAAGCCGGGACAAGCAATCAGCCCCAGCATTTT.

The rearrangement links TRBV7-2 to TRBJ2-7; the match to TRBD2 covers 12 bases. CDR1 is SGHTA and CDR2 is FQGNSA in the germline V gene. The CDR3 is 18 residues long. Trimming took 1 base from V and 0 from J; bases not matched to a gene: 7. CDR3 coding DNA: TGTGCCAGCAGCTTAGGTACTAGCGGGAGGCCTTCCTCCTACGAGCAGTACTTC. Translating gives CASSLGTSGRPSSYEQYF.

The chain joins TRBV7-9 to TRBJ1-1; 7 nucleotides align to TRBD1. With V trimmed by 6 bases and J by 1 base, 8 bases remained unmatched. This CDR3 has 15 amino acids. Germline V gene lookup returns CDR1 SEHNR and CDR2 FQNEAQ (reference sequence). The CDR3 sequence: CASSDRDRQNTEAFF. The DNA of the CDR3 is TGTGCCAGCAGTGACCGGGACAGACAGAACACTGAAGCTTTCTTT.

This clone has just a few counts. The rearrangement joins TRBV6-5 to TRBJ1-1; 8 nucleotides align to TRBD1. This CDR3 spans 15 amino acids. J gave up 3 bases and V 0 bases, and 3 bases lay outside the gene matches. The germline gives CDR1 MNHEY, CDR2 SVGAGI. The DNA of the CDR3 is TGTGCCAGCAGTTACTCGACAGGGGTCCACACTGAAGCTTTCTTT. Protein product: CASSYSTGVHTEAFF.

The V gene is TRBV7-9, the J gene TRBJ2-1, with 10 bases lining up with TRBD2. V trimming: 4 bases; J trimming: 0 bases; junction bases outside the gene matches: 9. CDR3 size: 18 residues. Germline V CDR1 and CDR2: SEHNR, FQNEAQ (reference sequence). The CDR3 loop is CASSSGTSASSSYNEQFF. CDR3 coding DNA: TGTGCCAGCAGCTCCGGGACTAGCGCCTCGAGCTCCTACAATGAGCAGTTCTTC.